These 21 T cell receptor beta chains were all obtained from the same sample, sequenced in a study of chemoradiotherapy in HPV16-positive cancers. The table came from immunoSEQ multiplex PCR; TCRdb's copy has only in-frame clones and leaves some out. The sample consists of 15,000 or so clones, just under 80% of them appearing once. This material was collected from a patient who underwent chemoradiotherapy. These receptors all come from a human donor with HPV-associated anogenital cancer.

The chain is built from TRBV5-6 and TRBJ2-7, with 9 bases that match TRBD1. Germline-derived CDR1 and CDR2 are SGHDT and YYEEEE. V lost 2 bases and J lost 5; bases outside the gene matches: 8. This CDR3 is built from 15 residues. The CDR3 sequence is CASSFGQGLGNEQYF. CDR3 bases: TGTGCCAGCAGCTTTGGACAGGGGCTGGGGAACGAGCAGTACTTC.

CDR3 region: CASSLWTEQYF. CDR3 nucleotides: TGTGCCAGCAGCTTATGGACAGAGCAGTACTTC. V is TRBV7-9 and J is TRBJ2-7; TRBD1 is a possible D gene (5 bases). V gave up 2 bases and J gave up 7 bases, with 6 bases separating them. This CDR3 contains 11 residues. CDR1 SEHNR and CDR2 FQNEAQ come from the germline V gene (reference sequence).

This chain connects TRBV5-1 to TRBJ2-7, with 8 bases aligning to TRBD2. This CDR3 region has 13 residues. Losses at the gene ends were 6 bases for V and 0 bases for J; bases not matched to a gene: 2. CDR1 is SGHRS, CDR2 YFSETQ, per germline. CDR3 residues: CASTGTSSYEQYF. In DNA, the CDR3 is TGCGCCAGCACAGGGACTAGCTCCTACGAGCAGTACTTC. The complete variable domain, with remaining parts taken from reference TRBV5-1 and TRBJ2-7, reads KAGVTQTPRYLIKTRGQQVTLSCSPISGHRSVSWYQQTPGQGLQFLFEYFSETQRNKGNFPGRFSGRQFSNSRSEMNVSTLELGDSALYLCASTGTSSYEQYFGPGTRLTVT.

The chain couples TRBV19 to TRBJ1-1; D ambiguous. The germline V gene has CDR1 LNHDA and CDR2 SQIVND (reference sequence). The CDR3 is 13 residues long. Trimming pared 7 bases from V and 4 bases from J, leaving 13 bases between. In DNA form, the CDR3 reads TGTGCCAGTAAATTGGAACGGGGCACTGAAGCTTTCTTT. Translating gives CASKLERGTEAFF.

V gene TRBV5-1 combines with J gene TRBJ2-7; 16 bases map to TRBD2. This CDR3 is 17 amino acids long. Trimming took 4 bases from V and 0 from J; bases not matched to a gene: 4. CDR1 is SGHRS, CDR2 YFSETQ, per germline. CDR3 amino acids: CASSTGLAGGASYEQYF. CDR3 nucleotides: TGCGCCAGCAGCACGGGACTAGCGGGGGGGGCCTCCTACGAGCAGTACTTC.

V usage is TRBV29-1 and J usage is TRBJ1-2; 7 bases match TRBD1. The germline V gene encodes CDR1 SQVTM and CDR2 ANQGSEA. Germline trimming cut 7 bases from V and 3 bases from J; bases unmatched to any gene: 8. The CDR3 totals 13 residues. CDR3 coding DNA: TGCAGCGCTGGGGACAGTGACTACTATGGCTACACCTTC. Amino acids: CSAGDSDYYGYTF.

This clone has only one observation. This sequence joins TRBV19 and TRBJ1-6, with unresolved D. The CDR3 runs to 16 residues. Looked up from germline, CDR1 is LNHDA and CDR2 is SQIVND (reference sequence). V was pared by 3 bases and J by 7 bases, with 16 bases between. CDR3 in amino acids: CASSMVFPPRNSPLHF. As DNA, the CDR3 is TGTGCCAGTAGTATGGTGTTTCCCCCCCGCAATTCACCCCTCCACTTT.

The V call is TRBV28, the J call TRBJ1-1, with 7 bases matching TRBD1. CDR1 is MDHEN, CDR2 SYDVKM, per germline. CDR3 length equals 15 residues. J lost 2 bases, V lost 5 bases, and 8 bases had no gene match. This CDR3 is CASSLIGGINTEAFF. The CDR3 region has the DNA TGTGCCAGCAGTCTTATAGGGGGCATAAACACTGAAGCTTTCTTT.

This sequence joins TRBV11-2 and TRBJ1-6; D gene ambiguous. The V end lost 2 bases, the J end lost 8 bases, and 7 bases lay between the germline ends. Germline V gives CDR1 SGHAT, CDR2 FQNNGV. The CDR3 runs to 13 residues. The CDR3 nucleotides are TGTGCCAGCAGCTTACTGTCAGATTCACCCCTCCACTTT. Amino acid sequence: CASSLLSDSPLHF.

This rearrangement joins TRBV2 to TRBJ2-5, with 7 bases fitting TRBD2. CDR1 and CDR2 from the germline V gene are SNHLY and FYNNEI. This CDR3 comprises 12 residues. V shed 11 bases and J 2 bases; nucleotides not matched to a gene: 5. CDR3 in DNA: TGTGCCGGCCGGGGGGAACAAGAGACCCAGTACTTC. It is translated as CAGRGEQETQYF.

This rearrangement joins TRBV4-3 to TRBJ1-4; 8 positions match TRBD1. V shed 0 bases and J 10 bases; nucleotides not matched to a gene: 10. Germline V CDR1 and CDR2: LGHNA, YSLEER. The CDR3 totals 16 residues. CDR3 sequence (DNA): TGCGCCAGCAGCCAAGATTGGTCGCAGGGGGCAGGAAAACTGTTTTTT. This gives the protein CASSQDWSQGAGKLFF.

This rearrangement joins TRBV7-8 to TRBJ1-2; D not resolved. Germline-derived CDR1 and CDR2 are SGHVS and FQNEAQ. The V end lost 1 base, the J end lost 4 bases, and 16 bases lay between the germline ends. This CDR3 contains 16 residues. CDR3 nucleotides: TGTGCCAGCAGCTTAGGAGGCGCCCTCGCCCTCTATGGCTACACCTTC. Translation: CASSLGGALALYGYTF.

This clone was recorded a few times. This sequence joins TRBV4-1 and TRBJ1-2, with D possibly TRBD1 on 6 matching bases. V shed 4 bases and J shed 4 bases, with 16 bases lying between them. Looked up from germline, CDR1 is MGHRA and CDR2 is YSYEKL. The CDR3 is 15 amino acids. CDR3 in amino acids: CASSPPVGGVYGYTF. For the CDR3, the DNA is TGCGCCAGCAGCCCCCCGGTGGGGGGCGTCTATGGCTACACCTTC.

Here the CDR3 reads CASSPLPTRPTDTQYF. As DNA, the CDR3 is TGTGCCAGCAGCCCCCTCCCGACGAGGCCCACAGATACGCAGTATTTT. This chain links TRBV5-6 with TRBJ2-3; no clear D. The germline gives CDR1 SGHDT, CDR2 YYEEEE. This CDR3 region has 16 residues. Trimming removed 4 bases at V and 2 bases at J, with 17 bases between.

The V gene is TRBV7-9, the J gene TRBJ2-2; the D is unclear. From germline, CDR1 is SEHNR and CDR2 FQNEAQ (reference sequence). The V gene lost 2 bases and the J gene lost 1 base, with 11 bases spanning the gap. The CDR3 is made up of 16 amino acids. The CDR3 here is CASSLLPPGNTGELFF. The CDR3 bases are TGTGCCAGCAGCTTACTACCCCCGGGGAACACCGGGGAGCTGTTTTTT.

The J gene is TRBJ2-5, the V gene TRBV6-1; D call uncertain. V was trimmed by 6 bases and J by 3 bases, leaving 8 bases between them. CDR1 is MNHNS, CDR2 SASEGT, per germline. The CDR3 is made up of 12 amino acids. In nucleotides, the CDR3 is TGTGCCAGCAGGTTAGGTAAAGAGACCCAGTACTTC. Its protein product is CASRLGKETQYF.

V and J are TRBV30 and TRBJ2-5, with unresolved D. Trimming took 2 bases from V and 2 from J, leaving 24 bases between them. The CDR3 loop spans 18 amino acids. Germline CDR1 is GTSNPN and CDR2 is SVGIG (reference sequence). CDR3 in amino acids: CAWSSTSLGRSTQETQYF. Written as DNA, the CDR3 is TGTGCCTGGAGTTCTACCTCCCTTGGCAGGTCCACACAAGAGACCCAGTACTTC.

The V call is TRBV5-1, the J call TRBJ2-3; TRBD1 or TRBD2 may be the D gene (5 bases each). The CDR3 sequence is 14 residues long. Germline CDR1 reads SGHRS; CDR2 reads YFSETQ. V lost 0 bases and J 6 bases, leaving 11 bases between the germline ends. CDR3 coding DNA: TGCGCCAGCAGCTTGGGAGGGGTCAGGGATACGCAGTATTTT. Its translation is CASSLGGVRDTQYF.

This sequence joins TRBV4-3 and TRBJ2-3, with TRBD1 matching over 8 bases. The V gene end was trimmed by 4 bases and the J gene end by 3 bases; junction bases not matched to a gene: 3. The CDR3 has 14 residues. The germline gives CDR1 LGHNA, CDR2 YSLEER. This CDR3 reads CASSRDRGTDTQYF. CDR3 nucleotide sequence: TGCGCCAGCAGCCGAGACAGGGGTACAGATACGCAGTATTTT.

The V and J genes are TRBV2 and TRBJ2-4; D may be TRBD2 (6 bases). CDR1 is SNHLY and CDR2 is FYNNEI in the germline V gene. CDR3 size: 16 residues. V dropped 6 bases and J dropped 2 bases, with 17 bases sitting between them. The chain's CDR3 is CASSGGFPQSKNIQYF. CDR3 sequence (DNA): TGTGCCAGCAGCGGGGGATTTCCACAGTCCAAAAACATTCAGTACTTC.

V gene TRBV5-5 combines with J gene TRBJ2-1; TRBD2 matches 8 bases. Germline loops: CDR1 SGHKS, CDR2 YYEKEE (reference sequence). Trimming removed 3 bases from V and 3 bases from J; junction bases left unmatched: 5. This CDR3 is built from 15 residues. CDR3 residues: CASSSVAGIYNEQFF. The CDR3, as DNA: TGTGCCAGCAGCTCGGTAGCGGGGATCTACAATGAGCAGTTCTTC.